What follows are 9 T cell receptor beta chains derived from one specimen sequenced in a study of blood T cell repertoires in COVID-19. Libraries were prepared by immunoSEQ multiplex PCR; TCRdb keeps only in-frame clonotypes and omits some of them. Of fewer than 200,000 clones in the sample, around 80% are singletons; the top ten hold 15% to 20%. The sequencing input was PBMCs or T cells enriched from blood (not recorded which). The source of these receptors is a woman in her forties or fifties who had recovered from COVID-19.

This clone was seen a few times. The CDR3 is CASSFGQRNTIYF. CDR3 nucleotide sequence: TGTGCCAGCAGCTTTGGACAGAGAAACACCATATATTTT. The chain has TRBV11-2 and TRBJ1-3; tentative D call: TRBD1 (6 bases). Germline CDR1 and CDR2: SGHAT and FQNNGV. The CDR3 has 13 residues. The ends were cut back, 3 bases at V and 5 bases at J, with 8 bases in the middle.

The rearrangement links TRBV12-5 to TRBJ1-5; D is undetermined. Germline assignment: CDR1 LGHNT and CDR2 FRNRAP. The CDR3 contains 12 residues. V lost 3 bases, J lost 11 bases, and 11 bases lay in between. The CDR3 DNA reads TGTGCTAGTGGTTTAGAGGAGGGAACCCAGCATTTT. This encodes CASGLEEGTQHF.

The chain uses TRBV19 and TRBJ1-5; a weak D match, TRBD1 (5 bases). The CDR3 is 15 residues long. CDR1 is LNHDA and CDR2 is SQIVND in the germline V gene (reference sequence). The germline V and J ends were trimmed by 2 bases and 6 bases, with 14 bases remaining between them. CDR3 residues: CASSITGEKGQPQHF. CDR3 sequence (DNA): TGTGCCAGTAGTATAACAGGAGAGAAAGGTCAGCCCCAGCATTTT.

This clone was counted between two and nine times. The gene calls are TRBV4-1 and TRBJ2-7, with TRBD1 identical over 8 bases. V gave up 4 bases and J gave up 2 bases; unmatched junction bases: 13. Germline V CDR1 and CDR2: MGHRA, YSYEKL. This CDR3 is 17 amino acids long. The CDR3 spells CASSRQVSTGDTYEQYF. The DNA of the CDR3 is TGCGCCAGCAGCCGCCAAGTGTCGACAGGGGATACCTACGAGCAGTACTTC.

There are a few counts of this clone. The chain recombines TRBV3-1 (or the pseudogene TRBV3-2) with TRBJ2-3; 7 bases fit TRBD2. Germline trimming cut 4 bases from V and 15 bases from J; bases unmatched to any gene: 16. CDR1 and CDR2 from the germline V gene are LGHDT and YNNKEL (reference sequence). The CDR3 has 14 residues. CDR3 amino acids: CASSPSSSGTMGYF. DNA for the CDR3: TGTGCCAGCAGCCCTTCTTCGTCCGGGACTATGGGTTATTTT.

This clone was seen only once. A read error may account for a junction end that differs from germline. V usage is TRBV3-1 (or the pseudogene TRBV3-2) and J usage is TRBJ1-2; D is ambiguous. CDR3 length equals 13 residues. Germline-derived CDR1 and CDR2 are LGHDT and YNNKEL (reference sequence). The CDR3 loop is CASSEDLRYGYTF. Here the CDR3 DNA reads TGTGCCAGCAGCGAAGACCTCCGCTATGGCTACACCTTC.

V and J are TRBV6-5 and TRBJ1-1, with D possibly being TRBD1 (5 bases). The CDR3 has 15 amino acids. Germline CDR1 is MNHEY and CDR2 is SVGAGI. V was pared by 4 bases and J by 4 bases, with 16 bases between. The DNA of the CDR3 is TGTGCCAGCAGTTCCTCTGGCGGGGCGGGCACTGAAGCTTTCTTT. Its protein is CASSSSGGAGTEAFF.

The chain carries TRBV12-3 or TRBV12-4 and TRBJ2-1; TRBD2 matches at 10 bases. CDR3 length: 13 residues. Losses at the gene ends were 7 bases for V and 11 bases for J; bases not matched to a gene: 8. CDR3 amino acids: CASNEREGGKQFF. Here the CDR3 DNA reads TGTGCCAGCAACGAGCGGGAGGGGGGTAAGCAGTTCTTC.

The CDR3 nucleotides are TGTGCCAGCAGCGGCGGGGGGATCTCTGGAAACACCATATATTTT. Its protein is CASSGGGISGNTIYF. This sequence joins TRBV7-9 and TRBJ1-3; the D gene is possibly TRBD1 (5 bases). The CDR3 is made up of 15 amino acids. Trimming took off 5 bases at V and 0 bases at J, with 11 bases between the two ends. Germline V gene data show CDR1 as SEHNR and CDR2 as FQNEAQ (reference sequence).